A selection of T cell receptor beta chains follows, all from one sample in a study of T cell responses to AZD1222 COVID-19 vaccine. Repertoires were generated with immunoSEQ multiplex PCR, while TCRdb's copy carries only in-frame clones and drops some. The sample yields more than 110,000 clones, about nine tenths seen once. Here the sequenced sample was peripheral blood, taken 28 days after the second AZD1222 dose. Receptors were obtained from an adult who received the AZD1222 COVID-19 vaccine. Both conserved end residues are part of each CDR3. D genes are given only for firm matches. The size of a clone is reported for some rows only, either as once, few or many, or as a class for expanded clones.

V: TRBV7-2
length: 16
J: TRBJ2-1
size: -
D: TRBD1
DNA: TGTGCCAGCAGAACCATTCACCAGGGGGCTGGCAATGAGCAGTTCTTC
CDR3: CASRTIHQGAGNEQFF

V: TRBV10-3
length: 15
J: TRBJ2-7
size: -
D: TRBD2
DNA: TGTGCCATCAGTGGCGGTAGCGGGAGACCTCGCGAGCAGTACTTC
CDR3: CAISGGSGRPREQYF

V: TRBV19
length: 15
J: TRBJ1-4
size: -
D: -
DNA: TGTGCCAGTAGCGGAGGCGGCGGACCTAATGAAAAACTGTTTTTT
CDR3: CASSGGGGPNEKLFF

V: TRBV20-1
length: 11
J: TRBJ2-7
size: -
D: TRBD2
DNA: TGCAGTGTTAGCGGGAGGTGGGAGCAGTACTTC
CDR3: CSVSGRWEQYF

V: TRBV9
length: 15
J: TRBJ1-1
size: -
D: -
DNA: TGTGCCAGCAAAGAGGGCCCCGCAGGGAACACTGAAGCTTTCTTT
CDR3: CASKEGPAGNTEAFF

V: TRBV28
length: 14
J: TRBJ1-1
size: -
D: -
DNA: TGTGCCAGCAGTTCCCCCCAGGGGAACACTGAAGCTTTCTTT
CDR3: CASSSPQGNTEAFF

V: TRBV6-4
length: 15
J: TRBJ2-3
size: -
D: -
DNA: TGTGCCAGCAGACACGGGGCAGGATCCACAGATACGCAGTATTTT
CDR3: CASRHGAGSTDTQYF

V: TRBV4-3
length: 17
J: TRBJ2-7
size: -
D: -
DNA: TGCGCCAGCAGCCAAGATTTTATGGACAGATACGCCTACGAGCAGTACTTC
CDR3: CASSQDFMDRYAYEQYF

V: TRBV15
length: 16
J: TRBJ1-6
size: -
D: -
DNA: TGTGCCACCAGCAGCGGGAGTACAGGGTTGGAATCACCCCTCCACTTT
CDR3: CATSSGSTGLESPLHF

V: TRBV15
length: 15
J: TRBJ1-5
size: -
D: TRBD1
DNA: TGTGCCACCAGCAGAGGGACAGGGGCTGGTCAGCCCCAGCATTTT
CDR3: CATSRGTGAGQPQHF

V: TRBV27
length: 16
J: TRBJ1-6
size: -
D: -
DNA: TGTGCCAGCAGTCCGTCCCGGACAGCAACTAATTCACCCCTCCACTTT
CDR3: CASSPSRTATNSPLHF

V: TRBV28
length: 19
J: TRBJ2-3
size: -
D: TRBD2
DNA: TGTGCCAGCAGCCGGGGACTAGCGGGAGGGCCGAAGGGCACAGATACGCAGTATTTT
CDR3: CASSRGLAGGPKGTDTQYF

V: TRBV11-2
length: 13
J: TRBJ2-1
size: few
D: TRBD2
DNA: TGTGCCGGGAGGCTAGCGGGGTCGAATGAGCAGTTCTTC
CDR3: CAGRLAGSNEQFF

V: TRBV18
length: 15
J: TRBJ1-2
size: -
D: -
DNA: TGTGCCAGCTCACCCCGACAGGAACTGAACTATGGCTACACCTTC
CDR3: CASSPRQELNYGYTF

V: TRBV7-9
length: 14
J: TRBJ2-3
size: -
D: -
DNA: TGTGCCAGCAGCTTTAGACTTGGCACAGATACGCAGTATTTT
CDR3: CASSFRLGTDTQYF

V: TRBV7-2
length: 16
J: TRBJ1-2
size: -
D: -
DNA: TGTGCCAGCAGAAGGAGCTTGACGGGACCGCCCTTGTCCTACACCTTC
CDR3: CASRRSLTGPPLSYTF

V: TRBV10-2
length: 12
J: TRBJ1-2
size: -
D: -
DNA: TGCGCCAGCCGAGGGGGGCCGGATGGCTACACCTTC
CDR3: CASRGGPDGYTF